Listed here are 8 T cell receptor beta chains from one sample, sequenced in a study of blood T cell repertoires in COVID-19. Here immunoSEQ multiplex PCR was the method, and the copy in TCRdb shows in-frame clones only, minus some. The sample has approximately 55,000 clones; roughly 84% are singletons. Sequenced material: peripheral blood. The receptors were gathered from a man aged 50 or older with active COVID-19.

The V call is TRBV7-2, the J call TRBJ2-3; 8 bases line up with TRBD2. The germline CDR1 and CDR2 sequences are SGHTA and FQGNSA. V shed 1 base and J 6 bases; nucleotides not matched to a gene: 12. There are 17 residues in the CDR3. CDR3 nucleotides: TGTGCCAGCAGCTTAGTTGCCCCGGGAGCGGGGGCGGATACGCAGTATTTT. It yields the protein CASSLVAPGAGADTQYF.

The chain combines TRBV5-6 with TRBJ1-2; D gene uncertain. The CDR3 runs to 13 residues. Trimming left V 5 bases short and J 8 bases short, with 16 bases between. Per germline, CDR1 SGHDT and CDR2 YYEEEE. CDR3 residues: CASSPGVARGYTF. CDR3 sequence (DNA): TGTGCCAGCAGTCCCGGGGTGGCGCGGGGCTACACCTTC.

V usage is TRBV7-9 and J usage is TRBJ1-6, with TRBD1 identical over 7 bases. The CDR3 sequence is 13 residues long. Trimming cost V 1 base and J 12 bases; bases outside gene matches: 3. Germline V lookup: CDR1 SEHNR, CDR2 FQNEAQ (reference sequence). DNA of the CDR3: TGTGCCAGCAGCTTAGGTGACAGGGTACCCCTCCACTTT. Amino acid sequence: CASSLGDRVPLHF.

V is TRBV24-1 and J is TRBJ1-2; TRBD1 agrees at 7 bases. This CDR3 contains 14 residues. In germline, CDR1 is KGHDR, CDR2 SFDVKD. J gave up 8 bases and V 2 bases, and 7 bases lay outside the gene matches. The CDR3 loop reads CATSDSRDSRGYTF. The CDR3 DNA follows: TGTGCCACCAGTGATTCCCGGGACAGTCGGGGCTACACCTTC.

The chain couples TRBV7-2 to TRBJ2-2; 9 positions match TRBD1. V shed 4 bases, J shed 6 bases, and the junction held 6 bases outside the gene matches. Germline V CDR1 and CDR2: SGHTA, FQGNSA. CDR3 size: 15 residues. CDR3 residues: CASSYRDRVPGELFF. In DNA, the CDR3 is TGTGCCAGCAGCTACCGGGACAGGGTCCCCGGGGAGCTGTTTTTT.

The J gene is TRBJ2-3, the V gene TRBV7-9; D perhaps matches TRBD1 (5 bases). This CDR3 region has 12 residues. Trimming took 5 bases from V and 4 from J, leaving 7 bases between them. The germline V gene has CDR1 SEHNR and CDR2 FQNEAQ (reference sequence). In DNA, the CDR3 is TGTGCCAGCAGCCCACAGGCAGATACGCAGTATTTT. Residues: CASSPQADTQYF.

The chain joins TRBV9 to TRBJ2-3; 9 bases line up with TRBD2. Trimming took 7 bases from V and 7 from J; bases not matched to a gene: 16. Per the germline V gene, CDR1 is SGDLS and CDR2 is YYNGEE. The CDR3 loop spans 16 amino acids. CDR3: CASARDGGTSLHTQYF. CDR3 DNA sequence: TGTGCCAGCGCCCGGGACGGAGGGACTAGCCTCCATACGCAGTATTTT.

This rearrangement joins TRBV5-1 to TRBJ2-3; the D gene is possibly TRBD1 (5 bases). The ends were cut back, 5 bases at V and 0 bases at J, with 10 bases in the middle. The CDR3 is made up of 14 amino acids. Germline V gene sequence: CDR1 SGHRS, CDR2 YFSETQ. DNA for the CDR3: TGCGCCAGCAGTATGGGGCGGAGCACAGATACGCAGTATTTT. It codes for CASSMGRSTDTQYF.